Listed below are T cell receptor beta chains from one sample, sequenced in a study of blood T cell repertoires in COVID-19. Here immunoSEQ multiplex PCR was the method, and the copy in TCRdb shows in-frame clones only, minus some. The sample lists some 160,000 clones; around four fifths were seen once. The material sequenced was peripheral blood. Source of these receptors: a woman of 80 years or more with COVID-19, enrolled during active disease. CDR3s include the opening cysteine and the closing phenylalanine or tryptophan.

>TRBJ1-2|16|TRBV5-1
CASSLGTGTGAYGYTF
>TRBJ2-5|18|TRBV2
CASSEAVAGLVDGETQYF
>TRBJ2-5|14|TRBV10-3
CAISGNRGQETQYF
>TRBJ1-5|15|TRBV6-1
CASSEAWGSNQPQHF
>TRBJ2-6|16|TRBV7-2
CASSLVAGPGANVLTF
>TRBJ1-2|15|TRBV27
CASSSIRQGANGYTF
>TRBJ1-6|15|TRBV13
CASSYQGQGDSPLHF
>TRBJ1-5|14|TRBV2
CASSYGGDGQPQHF
>TRBJ1-5|12|TRBV19
CASSIYEQPQHF
>TRBJ1-2|15|TRBV6-5
CASRQDRGSNYGYTF
>TRBJ1-5|13|TRBV19
CASSIGSVQPQHF
>TRBJ2-7|13|TRBV9
CASSVDQGYEQYF
>TRBJ1-2|10|TRBV12-3/TRBV12-4
CASGYRLYTF
>TRBJ2-5|14|TRBV5-5
CASSLDRGGETQYF
>TRBJ1-3|14|TRBV5-8
CASRPGIQGNTIYF
>TRBJ1-1|14|TRBV29-1
CSARTVLVDTEAFF
>TRBJ2-7|18|TRBV10-3
CAISEPKPGLAGPSEQYF
>TRBJ1-2|15|TRBV5-1
CASSSGTGKGYGYTF
>TRBJ1-2|12|TRBV3-1/TRBV3-2
CASSRGGYGYTF
>TRBJ1-4|15|TRBV25-1
CASSDHRGRNEKLFF
>TRBJ2-5|14|TRBV5-1
CASSLGLVQETQYF
>TRBJ2-5|16|TRBV19
CASSALSRGFGETQYF
>TRBJ1-5|14|TRBV6-1
CASSEAGHRGPQHF
>TRBJ2-1|15|TRBV7-2
CASSLVGGSYNEQFF
>TRBJ1-2|14|TRBV5-1
CASSLAQGAGGYTF
>TRBJ2-5|14|TRBV13
CASSSNLEWETQYF
>TRBJ2-3|16|TRBV18
CASSPPGQVRTDTQYF
>TRBJ2-3|14|TRBV12-5
CASGLWPVQDTQYF
>TRBJ2-6|17|TRBV6-1
CASSEMVQGAGANVLTF
>TRBJ1-3|15|TRBV5-6
CASSRDSISGNTIYF
>TRBJ1-2|14|TRBV5-6
CASSLQGRDYGYTF
>TRBJ1-2|13|TRBV5-1
CASSFTGDYGYTF
>TRBJ1-1|16|TRBV12-5
CASGRGRQGANTEAFF
>TRBJ1-3|14|TRBV11-1
CASADRAGGNTIYF
>TRBJ1-2|15|TRBV18
CASSPNRGRDYGYTF
>TRBJ1-4|19|TRBV4-1
CASSRTPAIEGRSDEKLFF
>TRBJ1-2|17|TRBV5-8
CASSLGGGRQSPYGYTF
>TRBJ2-7|14|TRBV4-1
CASSQTGVAYEQYF
>TRBJ2-7|12|TRBV3-1/TRBV3-2
CATRTGLGEQYF
>TRBJ2-3|15|TRBV9
CASSVLAASTDTQYF
>TRBJ1-1|15|TRBV7-9
CASTISRGDGTEAFF
>TRBJ1-2|16|TRBV7-9
CASSTGNTRGVYGYTF
>TRBJ2-7|16|TRBV3-1/TRBV3-2
CASSHRGTGISYEQYF
>TRBJ1-3|15|TRBV6-5
CASKNDRISGNTIYF
>TRBJ2-3|16|TRBV7-9
CASSPETSSMTDTQYF
>TRBJ1-2|13|TRBV5-4
CASSPDGIYGYTF
>TRBJ2-5|15|TRBV6-6
CASRPQPGLKETQYF